This T cell receptor (beta chain) stems from a study of beta chain features in type 1 diabetes. Study-wide results and limits: Shorter TCRB CDR3s, moderately but significantly so, marked every one of the four CD4+ subsets in Type 1 diabetes patients.

The CDR3 length is 15 residues. Per germline, CDR1 SNHLY and CDR2 FYNNEI. The J segment lost 11 bases and the V segment lost 6 bases, leaving 14 bases of the junction unmatched. The whole isolated RNA underwent reverse transcription, so sequencing captured expressed TCRB transcripts. Clones were sequenced by immunoSEQ multiplex PCR, and TCRdb holds only the in-frame ones, with some missing. Of around 710,000 clones detected, over 10% appear once; the ten largest clones hold around 0.12%. This clone was picked up one time. No antigen is known for it. This clonotype originated in a man under 40 with type 1 diabetes. V and J are TRBV2 and TRBJ2-3, with TRBD2 matching over 10 bases. Sequenced material: naive CD4+ T cells from blood. The CDR3 coding sequence is TGTGCCAGCAGGACCCAAAGCGGGGGGGCCGATGAGCAGTATTTT. It yields the protein CASRTQSGGADEQYF.